This note documents a single T cell receptor beta chain sequence. This sample was taken from a study of blood T cell repertoires in COVID-19. Study as a whole: Sites in the United States, Italy and Spain provided acute and convalescent COVID-19 samples. Sample material is recorded as cDNA or gDNA derived from T cells, B-cell-depleted T cells, or PBMCs.

CDR1 SGHRS and CDR2 YFSETQ come from the germline V gene. The CDR3 runs 15 residues. Trimming removed 3 bases from V and 12 bases from J; junction bases left unmatched: 11. As handled by the study authors: It was from reference gene primer amplification that nucleated cell counts were estimated. Generated by immunoSEQ multiplex PCR, the TCRdb table keeps only in-frame clones and is missing some. That table gives V, J and clone size, and the DNA gave D and trimming. The data hold about 190,000 clones, with around 91% observed a single time. The material sequenced was peripheral blood. This chain uses TRBV5-1 with TRBJ2-1, with TRBD2 matching 11 bases. The sequence derives from a man aged 50 to 59 with acute or convalescent COVID-19. CDR3 DNA sequence: TGCGCCAGCAGCTCGACTAGCGGGATGCGAGGGGGGCAGTTCTTC. It translates to CASSSTSGMRGGQFF. The full variable domain, with the rest looked up from reference TRBV5-1 and TRBJ2-1, is KAGVTQTPRYLIKTRGQQVTLSCSPISGHRSVSWYQQTPGQGLQFLFEYFSETQRNKGNFPGRFSGRQFSNSRSEMNVSTLELGDSALYLCASSSTSGMRGGQFFGPGTRLTVL.